This TCR beta chain was recovered during a study of cytomegalovirus exposure and HLA in healthy donors (dated by TCRdb to about 2017). Notes on the research overall: In an earlier analysis of approximately 640 of the donors, 276 Gb of sequence data and approximately 120 million unique TCR beta sequences from roughly 190 million T cells were reported. In the later analysis, no new phenotypic data were used to find candidate immune exposures; instead, reliance was placed on TCR beta sequences and their occurrence across donors. To predict cytomegalovirus infection status, the study brought together high-throughput TCR immunosequencing, statistical association of individual TCRs with disease status, and machine learning. Every repertoire in the discovery cohort had been generated on one and the same sequencing platform. On average, around 230,000 unique TCR beta nucleotide sequences were sequenced per donor among 398 genotyped donors of the cohort, with roughly 18% of those sequences being non-productive. A later genetic analysis used genome-wide SNP genotypes for about 65% of the roughly 700 donors, treating that subset as a discovery cohort. An earlier analysis of roughly 580 of the donors used high-throughput TCR beta sequencing to judge whether each TCR beta V gene segment behaved as functional or pseudogenic. Donor age, sex, ethnicity and CMV serostatus were compiled together with the repertoire data. The study aimed to test whether cataloging public T cell receptors could reveal signatures of past pathogen exposure. The study used immunosequencing to profile the T cell repertoires of 670 or so subjects and linked those repertoires to cytomegalovirus serostatus. Of the approximately 370 genotyped donors, roughly 80% were placed in the genetic ancestry cluster associated with self-reported Caucasian donors. An early release covering 550 to 650 HLA-typed donors comprised around 300 gigabases of sequencing data and 85 million to 100 million unique TCR sequences. To study patterns of TCR occurrence, a later analysis re-analyzed previously published TCR beta repertoires from 650 to 750 donors and added high-resolution HLA genotyping. Because of strong linkage in the cohort, 5 or 6 DR-DQ haplotypes were treated as single units for association and clustering. HLA typing covered class I and class II loci at four-digit resolution. The number of donors typed differed by locus, with about 629-630 for A, B, C, DRB1 and DQB1, roughly 520 for DQA1, 600 to 610 for DPA1, and over 400 for DPB1. Along with the approximately 650-subject first cohort, a separate validation cohort of approximately 110 different subjects was used.

V was cut back by 7 bases and J by 8 bases, leaving a gap of 20 bases between them. The germline V gene gives CDR1 as MDHEN and CDR2 as SYDVKM. Counted from cysteine to phenylalanine, this CDR3 has 14 amino acids. Solely the CDR3 DNA is kept, with 42 bases framed from the first base. In the case of this clone: Its binding antigen is unknown.

The library relied on the immunoSEQ multiplex PCR assay. For the multiplex PCR, a mixture combining 60 forward primers for TCR Vbeta segments and 13 reverse primers for TCR Jbeta segments was used. The CDR3 region of rearranged TCR beta genes was amplified from genomic DNA by a multiplex PCR assay. Amplified TCR beta libraries were sequenced as 87-base-pair reads on the Illumina HiSeq System. Under the source paper's analysis protocol: In a later analysis, about 80 million unique TCR beta chains were counted across the 500 to 850 repertoires, and around 10 million of these chains were shared by at least two donors. Raw reads were error-corrected and collapsed into unique sequences by a nearest-neighbor algorithm in which closely related sequences were merged to remove PCR and sequencing errors. V, D and J gene segments were assigned by aligning CDR3 sequences to IMGT reference sequences. For a sequence to be retained, a match of at least six nucleotides to both a V gene segment and a J gene segment was required. A rearrangement was called productive if the CDR3 had no stop codons and remained in frame with V and J, and every other rearrangement was called non-productive. CDR3 was defined according to IMGT convention as the region running from the second conserved V-encoded cysteine to the conserved J-encoded phenylalanine. The earlier analysis of roughly 590 of the donors excluded any sequence lacking an unambiguous match to a single V gene segment. An earlier analysis of approximately 590 of the donors classified V segments as functional when productive rearrangements were above 56.7% and as segregating when the standard deviation between donors was above 5%. A statistical classification framework was developed to diagnose cytomegalovirus status using the catalog of TCR beta chain sequences. In a later analysis, TCR nucleotide sequences were compared against IMGT/GENE-DB human TR gene sequences so that V and J genes could be assigned. Using the TCRdist pipeline, a later analysis assigned CDR3 sequences along with most-parsimonious VDJ recombination scenarios. A later analysis defined each TCR beta chain by its CDR3 amino acid sequence plus V-gene family, and excluded reads lacking a unique V-gene family. To address suspected cross-contamination and a sequencing artifact, a later analysis removed around 590 highly shared, low-generation-probability nucleotide sequences. For each public chain, a later analysis derived a clonal expansion index from normalized ranks of inferred template counts within each repertoire. Generation probabilities in a later analysis came from a VDJ recombination model fitted to out-of-frame rearrangements, and those results were checked against IGoR. Hypergeometric tests were used in a later analysis to score TCR-TCR, TCR-HLA and TCR-CMV co-occurrence, with a repertoire-size bias correction applied to the TCR pairs. To estimate false discovery rates, a later analysis permuted the HLA or CMV assignments 20 times. In a later analysis, co-occurring TCRs were grouped using DBSCAN, and TCRdist sequence similarity was added for clustering within HLA-allele-positive subsets. Repertoires with fewer than 30,000 or more than 120,000 public chains, plus five repertoires with anomalous nucleotide sharing, were excluded from co-occurrence clustering. Not all clones reach the TCRdb copy of this immuneACCESS table, which keeps in-frame sequences only. Checked studies attribute under half of the gap to unresolved V genes and leave the rest unexplained. V and J calls and clone size follow that table, whereas D and trimming were derived from the DNA. This sample's table lists 100,000 to 150,000 clones. Jointly, the top ten make up about 2.2% of the sample.

Study-wide conclusions, independent of this receptor: When HLA alleles, especially DR and DQ, strongly co-occurred, attributing TCR associations to individual alleles was difficult. This cohort had only TCR beta chains sequenced, and the lack of alpha or paired-chain data limited which features could be detected. Because HLA typing was unavailable for some donors at each locus, only the typed subset was used in association tests. In vitro tests confirmed that a few of the cytomegalovirus-associated TCR beta chains recognize cytomegalovirus antigens. According to a later genetic analysis, donors in an Asian-associated ancestry cluster had fewer N-insertions in productive TCRs than the approximately 670-donor mean. A further reported finding was that TCR beta sequences accurately predicted the HLA-A and HLA-B alleles for most subjects in the first cohort. Correlated functional status among segregating V segments might reflect linkage disequilibrium, but an unknown experimental factor could not be ruled out. A later analysis associated around 16,000 TCR beta sequences with specific HLA alleles at a false discovery rate of 0.05. Presence/absence analyses assumed roughly uniform sequencing depth across donors, an assumption that may not hold. A cluster of highly shared sequence variants was judged likely to represent a technical artifact of the sequencing pipeline. Across donors, most TCR sequences were observed very rarely, whereas some public TCRs were present in many individuals. In a later analysis, several top co-occurrence clusters were reported to appear linked to parvovirus B19, influenza, CMV and Epstein-Barr virus. Because the 87-base-pair reads could not distinguish some IMGT-functional V segments, including TRBV6-2 and TRBV6-3, those segments were excluded. In an earlier analysis of 500 to 650 of the donors, most TCR beta V segments appeared in productive rearrangements about 87% or about 30% of the time, broadly matching IMGT annotations. According to a later analysis, most CMV-associated TCR beta chains appeared to be HLA-restricted, and the HLA associations seemed to be driven largely by CMV exposure. In a later analysis, HLA-associated TCR beta chains were found to be more clonally expanded and to have lower generation probabilities than equally common non-associated chains. The classifier was reported to diagnose cytomegalovirus status with high specificity and sensitivity in both the original and validation cohorts. Immune exposure information for the cohort was limited to CMV serostatus. In the study, around 150 TCR beta chains were listed as associated with cytomegalovirus. The authors suggested that the approach could potentially be extended to other disease states and immunological phenotypes. An association between a missense DCLRE1C variant and V-gene and J-gene trimming of TCR beta chains was found in a later genetic analysis and replicated in an independent cohort. Fewer than 20 rarely observed V segments, including chromosome 9 orphons, were excluded from the earlier analysis of almost 600 of the donors because counts were too low. According to a later analysis, TCR association rates differed among HLA loci, with DRB1 alleles showing the most associated TCRs and HLA-C alleles showing the fewest.

The cohort was made up of about 610 healthy bone marrow donors. Cohort members were all nominally healthy when sampled, although unrecorded immune exposures were likely present. The donor was CMV seronegative and was included in the group of 352 seronegative cohort members. A peripheral blood sample was collected from each donor, and TCR beta sequencing was performed on peripheral blood mononuclear cells. Genomic DNA was extracted from the blood cell samples with the Qiagen DNeasy Blood Extraction Kit. Recombination linked TRBV28 to TRBJ1-1; 6 matching bases give a weak D call of TRBD1. This TCR was recovered from a middle-aged man in good health and CMV-seronegative. Sequencing used PBMCs. The CDR3 in this case is CASNPLGGTREAFF. Here is the DNA: TGTGCCAGCAACCCTTTAGGGGGTACACGAGAAGCTTTCTTT.